This T cell receptor beta chain was sequenced during a study of CXCR3-negative and CXCR3-positive naive CD8 T cells. Overall study context: For each library, about 1.5 +/- 0.3 million TRB reads were obtained, 130 million to 150 million in total. Broader study findings: TRB CDR3 hydrophobicity was greater in CXCR3-positive naive cells than in CXCR3-negative naive cells. Comparably high diversity was seen in both naive subsets, and much lower diversity in memory CD8+ cells.

The libraries of TRB cDNA were prepared using 5' RACE with UMI labels. TCRdb reprocessed the 5' RACE reads, with one entry per CDR3 protein and no DNA. The listing contains 6,500 to 8,000 distinct CDR3 sequences. Naive CD8+ T cells displayed a CD45RO-CCR7+CD27+CD95- phenotype. The CDR3 loop spans 13 amino acids. CDR1 and CDR2 (germline): SQVTM, ANQGSEA. Of note for this clonotype: No antigen is known for it.

Material: naive CXCR3+ CD8+ T cells from blood. Sample subset: CD45RO-CCR7+CD27+CD95- naive CD8+ T cells expressing CXCR3 (TNR3+). This TCR came from a human donor in good health. Some clones in this sample may be carry-over from other donors' samples. V is TRBV29-1 and J is TRBJ2-5. CDR3 region: CSVEAGFVETQYF.